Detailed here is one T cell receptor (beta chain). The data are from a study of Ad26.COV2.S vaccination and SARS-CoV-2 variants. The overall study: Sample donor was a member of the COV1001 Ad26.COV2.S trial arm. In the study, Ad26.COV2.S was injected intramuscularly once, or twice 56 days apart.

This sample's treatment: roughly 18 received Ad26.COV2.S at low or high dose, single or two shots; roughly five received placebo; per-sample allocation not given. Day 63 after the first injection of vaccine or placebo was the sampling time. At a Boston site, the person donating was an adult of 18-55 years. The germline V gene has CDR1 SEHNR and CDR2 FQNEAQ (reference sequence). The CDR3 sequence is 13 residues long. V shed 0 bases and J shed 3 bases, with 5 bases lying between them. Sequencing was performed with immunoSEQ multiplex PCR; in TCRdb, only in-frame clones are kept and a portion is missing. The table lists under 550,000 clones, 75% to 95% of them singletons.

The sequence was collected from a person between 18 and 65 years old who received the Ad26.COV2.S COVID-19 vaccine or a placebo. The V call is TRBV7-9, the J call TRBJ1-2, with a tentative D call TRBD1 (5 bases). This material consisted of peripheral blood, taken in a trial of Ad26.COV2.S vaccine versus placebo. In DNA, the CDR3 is TGTGCCAGCAGCTTAGCGACAGACTATGGCTACACCTTC. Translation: CASSLATDYGYTF.